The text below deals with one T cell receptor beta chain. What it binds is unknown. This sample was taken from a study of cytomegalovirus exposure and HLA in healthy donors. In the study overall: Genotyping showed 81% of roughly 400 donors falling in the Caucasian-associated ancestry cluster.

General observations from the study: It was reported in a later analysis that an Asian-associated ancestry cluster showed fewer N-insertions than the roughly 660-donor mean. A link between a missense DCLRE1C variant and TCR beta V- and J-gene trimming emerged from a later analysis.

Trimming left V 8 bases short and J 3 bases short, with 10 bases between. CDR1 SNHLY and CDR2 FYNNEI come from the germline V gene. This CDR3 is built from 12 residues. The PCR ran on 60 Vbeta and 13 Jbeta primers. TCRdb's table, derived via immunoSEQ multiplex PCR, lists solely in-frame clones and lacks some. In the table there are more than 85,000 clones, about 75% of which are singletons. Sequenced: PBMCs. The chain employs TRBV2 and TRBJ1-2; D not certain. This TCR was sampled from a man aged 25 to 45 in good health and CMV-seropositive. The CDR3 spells CASGEGHYGYTF. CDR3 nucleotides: TGTGCCAGCGGGGAGGGTCACTATGGCTACACCTTC. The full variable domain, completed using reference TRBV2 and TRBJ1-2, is EPEVTQTPSHQVTQMGQEVILRCVPISNHLYFYWYRQILGQKVEFLVSFYNNEISEKSEIFDDQFSVERPDGSNFTLKIRSTKLEDSAMYFCASGEGHYGYTFGSGTRLTVV.